This passage covers 27 T cell receptor beta chains from one sample sequenced in a study of T cell repertoires in cytomegalovirus infection. TCRdb re-called the reads through MiXCR, storing one row per CDR3 protein. This table holds about 600,000 distinct CDR3 sequences, 20% to 25% found once. Sequenced: CD8+ T cells from PBMCs. The receptors shown here come from a human donor in good health (CMV status not recorded). Some clones in this sample may be carry-over from other donors' samples.

This clonotype came up a few times. The chain recombines TRBV13 with TRBJ1-1, with a possible D match to TRBD1 (5 bases). Trimming cost V 4 bases and J 0 bases, with 18 bases left between them. Germline CDR1 reads PRHDT; CDR2 reads FYEKMQ (reference sequence). This CDR3 spans 17 amino acids. The chain's CDR3 is CASSSTTGPTMNTEAFF. The CDR3 DNA follows: TGTGCCAGCAGCTCAACAACGGGGCCTACAATGAACACTGAAGCTTTCTTT. The whole variable domain, filled in from reference TRBV13 and TRBJ1-1, reads AAGVIQSPRHLIKEKRETATLKCYPIPRHDTVYWYQQGPGQDPQFLISFYEKMQSDKGSIPDRFSAQQFSDYHSELNMSSLELGDSALYFCASSSTTGPTMNTEAFFGQGTRLTVV.

The J gene is TRBJ2-2, the V gene TRBV6-8, with 7 bases that match TRBD1. CDR1 is MNHGY and CDR2 is SAAAGT in the germline V gene. The junction had 5 bases not matched to a gene; V was cut back by 5 bases and J by 5 bases. This CDR3 is built from 14 residues. CDR3 in amino acids: CASSHRGETGELFF. The CDR3, as DNA: TGTGCCAGCAGTCACAGGGGAGAGACCGGGGAGCTGTTTTTT.

This clonotype was seen repeatedly, ten times or more. The chain couples TRBV7-2 to TRBJ1-2; 7 bases line up with TRBD1. V was pared by 5 bases and J by 1 base, with 7 bases of the junction left unmatched. The germline gives CDR1 SGHTA, CDR2 FQGNSA. The CDR3 totals 15 residues. CDR3 sequence: CASSTWTGDNYGYTF. The CDR3 DNA sequence: TGTGCCAGCAGCACTTGGACAGGAGATAACTATGGCTACACCTTC.

In its sample, this clonotype was seen a few times. V usage is TRBV29-1 and J usage is TRBJ2-5, with 11 bases that match TRBD1. V lost 2 bases and J lost 5; bases outside the gene matches: 7. This CDR3 spans 15 amino acids. Germline CDR1 reads SQVTM; CDR2 reads ANQGSEA. CDR3 loop: CSVEPDRGRIETQYF. In DNA, the CDR3 is TGCAGCGTTGAACCGGACAGGGGGCGAATCGAGACCCAGTACTTC.

This clonotype was seen many times. The V call is TRBV19, the J call TRBJ2-7; 9 positions agree with TRBD1. The CDR3 loop spans 13 amino acids. V dropped 6 bases and J dropped 1; count of bases not matched to a gene: 1. Germline CDR1 is LNHDA and CDR2 is SQIVND (reference sequence). The CDR3 protein is CASRGTGSYEQYV. The CDR3 nucleotides are TGTGCCAGTAGAGGGACAGGGTCCTACGAGCAGTACGTC.

The chain joins TRBV4-1 to TRBJ2-7, with D possibly matching TRBD2 (6 bases). V lost 4 bases, J lost 2 bases, and 15 bases lay in between. From germline, CDR1 is MGHRA and CDR2 YSYEKL. CDR3 length equals 15 residues. The CDR3 region has the DNA TGCGCCAGCAGCCCCTCGTCGGGGGTTCCCTACGAGCAGTACTTC. It specifies CASSPSSGVPYEQYF.

Only a few counts were recorded for this clonotype. This chain links TRBV20-1 with TRBJ2-7, with D perhaps TRBD1 (5 bases). Trimming pared 4 bases from V and 3 bases from J, leaving 13 bases between. The CDR3 consists of 13 residues. Germline V gives CDR1 DFQATT, CDR2 SNEGSKA (reference sequence). The CDR3 DNA reads as TGCAGTGCTACTGACAGCGAAGACTACGAGCAGTACGTC. Translated: CSATDSEDYEQYV.

This clonotype occurred many times. The chain joins TRBV7-2 to TRBJ1-2; no definite D call. This CDR3 is built from 14 residues. V was pared by 5 bases and J by 5 bases, with 15 bases between. The germline gives CDR1 SGHTA, CDR2 FQGNSA. Here the CDR3 reads CASSPRGSLYGYTF. The CDR3 region has the DNA TGTGCCAGCAGCCCCCGGGGTAGCCTGTATGGCTACACCTTC. The full variable domain, rest sourced from reference TRBV7-2 and TRBJ1-2, is GAGVSQSPSNKVTEKGKDVELRCDPISGHTALYWYRQSLGQGLEFLIYFQGNSAPDKSGLPSDRFSAERTGGSVSTLTIQRTQQEDSAVYLCASSPRGSLYGYTFGSGTRLTVV.

Ten or more counts support this clonotype. The V call is TRBV6-1, the J call TRBJ2-7; D is possibly TRBD2 (6 bases). CDR3 size: 16 residues. Germline loops: CDR1 MNHNS, CDR2 SASEGT. V was clipped by 0 bases and J by 7 bases, with 19 bases between them. The CDR3 is CASSEAKGLPEGEQYV. CDR3 nucleotide sequence: TGTGCCAGCAGTGAAGCAAAGGGACTCCCCGAAGGGGAGCAGTACGTC.

This clonotype was seen a few times. This chain joins TRBV28 and TRBJ2-1, with D possibly being TRBD2 (5 bases). CDR3 length: 15 residues. Trimming pared 6 bases from V and 7 bases from J, leaving 19 bases between. Germline V lookup: CDR1 MDHEN, CDR2 SYDVKM. The chain's CDR3 is CASSPGRGWENEQFF. The CDR3 bases are TGTGCCAGCAGCCCCGGACGCGGGTGGGAGAATGAGCAGTTCTTC.

A few counts support this clonotype. V is TRBV7-8 and J is TRBJ2-1; 13 bases are shared with TRBD2. Trimming took 4 bases from V and 5 from J; bases not matched to a gene: 2. CDR1 and CDR2 from the germline V gene are SGHVS and FQNEAQ. CDR3 length equals 15 residues. The CDR3, as DNA: TGTGCCAGCAGCTGGGGACTAGCGGGACACAATGAGCAGTTCTTC. It encodes CASSWGLAGHNEQFF.

V gene TRBV20-1 combines with J gene TRBJ1-2; tentative D call: TRBD1 (6 bases). Germline V gene data show CDR1 as DFQATT and CDR2 as SNEGSKA (reference sequence). The CDR3 has 12 amino acids. Between the trimmed V and J ends, which lost 2 bases and 3 bases, there was a span of 7 bases. The CDR3 protein is CSARNRDYGYTF. The CDR3 DNA sequence: TGCAGTGCTAGAAACAGGGACTATGGCTACACCTTC.

V gene TRBV5-1 combines with J gene TRBJ2-7; D is uncertain. V lost 0 bases and J lost 0, with 10 bases in between. The CDR3 is made up of 15 amino acids. Germline V gene sequence: CDR1 SGHRS, CDR2 YFSETQ. The CDR3 loop is CASSLDIGSSYEQYV. In DNA form, the CDR3 reads TGCGCCAGCAGCTTGGACATTGGAAGCTCCTACGAGCAGTACGTC.

This clonotype was seen many times. The CDR3 region is CASSLAPGGETQYF. The CDR3, as DNA: TGTGCCAGCAGCTTAGCCCCGGGAGGAGAGACCCAGTACTTC. V and J are TRBV11-2 and TRBJ2-5, with 7 bases aligning to TRBD2. Germline loops: CDR1 SGHAT, CDR2 FQNNGV. This CDR3 spans 14 amino acids. V was pared by 1 base and J by 4 bases, with 3 bases of the junction left unmatched. The whole variable domain, filled in from reference TRBV11-2 and TRBJ2-5, reads EAGVAQSPRYKIIEKRQSVAFWCNPISGHATLYWYQQILGQGPKLLIQFQNNGVVDDSQLPKDRFSAERLKGVDSTLKIQPAKLEDSAVYLCASSLAPGGETQYFGPGTRLLVL.

In this sample, this clonotype turned up a few times. The chain joins TRBV28 to TRBJ1-2; 8 nucleotides line up with TRBD1. V trimming: 6 bases; J trimming: 1 base; junction bases outside the gene matches: 16. This CDR3 comprises 18 residues. Germline V lookup: CDR1 MDHEN, CDR2 SYDVKM. CDR3 DNA sequence: TGTGCCAGCAGCCTTTTCACGGGACAGGACTTGAATAACTATGGCTACACCTTC. As protein: CASSLFTGQDLNNYGYTF.

V usage is TRBV7-9 and J usage is TRBJ2-2; D ambiguous. The germline CDR1 and CDR2 sequences are SEHNR and FQNEAQ (reference sequence). Trimming pared 5 bases from V and 10 bases from J, leaving 5 bases between. The CDR3 is 10 amino acids. In DNA form, the CDR3 reads TGTGCCAGCAGCCCCCCGGAGCTGTTTTTT. This sequence encodes CASSPPELFF. Full variable domain (rest looked up from reference TRBV7-9 and TRBJ2-2): DTGVSQNPRHKITKRGQNVTFRCDPISEHNRLYWYRQTLGQGPEFLTYFQNEAQLEKSRLLSDRFSAERPKGSFSTLEIQRTEQGDSAMYLCASSPPELFFGEGSRLTVL.

This clonotype was found once. The chain joins TRBV5-6 to TRBJ2-1; 10 bases map to TRBD1. The CDR3 runs to 15 residues. In germline, CDR1 is SGHDT, CDR2 YYEEEE. V gave up 5 bases and J gave up 6 bases; unmatched junction bases: 8. DNA of the CDR3: TGTGCCAGCAGTCCCGGGACAGGGGCCTTCAATGAGCAGTTCTTC. It codes for CASSPGTGAFNEQFF.

This clonotype has a handful of counts. This rearrangement joins TRBV19 to TRBJ1-1; D gene unclear. The CDR3 extends over 15 amino acids. The germline gives CDR1 LNHDA, CDR2 SQIVND (reference sequence). The V end lost 3 bases, the J end lost 4 bases, and 15 bases lay between the germline ends. The chain's CDR3 is CASSILRKATTEAFF. As DNA, the CDR3 is TGTGCCAGTAGTATCCTTCGAAAGGCAACCACTGAAGCTTTCTTT.

Concerning this clonotype: A clone one base away is much larger, so this may be a read error. The chain combines TRBV7-2 with TRBJ1-6; D not certain. The V gene lost 5 bases and the J gene lost 7 bases, with 21 bases spanning the gap. Germline values: CDR1 SGHTA, CDR2 FQGNSA. This CDR3 region has 17 residues. Written as DNA, the CDR3 is TGTGCCAGCAGCACGGGCCCCCAGCAGAGCGGCAATTCACCCCTCCACTTT. Its protein is CASSTGPQQSGNSPLHF.

In its sample, this clonotype was seen a few times. This chain connects TRBV28 to TRBJ2-1; 7 bases map to TRBD2. Germline assignment: CDR1 MDHEN and CDR2 SYDVKM. J lost 4 bases, V lost 5 bases, and 11 bases had no gene match. The CDR3 is made up of 16 amino acids. CDR3 sequence: CASSPPARGRYNEQFF. The CDR3 bases are TGTGCCAGCAGTCCTCCTGCGCGGGGGAGGTACAATGAGCAGTTCTTC.

This clonotype appeared a few times. The chain links TRBV25-1 to TRBJ2-7, with 8 bases lining up with TRBD1. Germline assignment: CDR1 MGHDK and CDR2 SYGVNS. The CDR3 sequence is 15 residues long. V lost 4 bases, J lost 1 base, and 6 bases stayed unmatched. DNA for the CDR3: TGTGCCAGCAGTGTACGACAGGGGCCTTCCTACGAGCAGTACGTC. Residues: CASSVRQGPSYEQYV.

This clonotype was found many times. This chain connects TRBV7-2 to TRBJ2-3; 11 bases are shared with TRBD2. V lost 5 bases, J lost 5 bases, and 6 bases stayed unmatched. The CDR3 runs to 15 residues. CDR1 is SGHTA and CDR2 is FQGNSA in the germline V gene. The CDR3 sequence is CASSLSGGAGDTQYF. The CDR3 region has the DNA TGTGCCAGCAGCCTTAGCGGGGGGGCTGGAGATACGCAGTATTTT.

This clonotype showed up many times. This sequence joins TRBV14 and TRBJ1-2, with D tentatively TRBD1 (5 bases). CDR1 is SGHDN, CDR2 FVKESK, per germline. V was clipped by 6 bases and J by 3 bases, with 14 bases between them. This CDR3 comprises 14 residues. CDR3 coding DNA: TGTGCCAGCAGTCCAGGGAGGGATCACTATGGCTACACCTTC. It is translated as CASSPGRDHYGYTF.

This chain connects TRBV29-1 to TRBJ1-1, with 7 bases fitting TRBD1. Trimming took 0 bases from V and 0 from J; bases not matched to a gene: 4. The CDR3 extends over 15 amino acids. The V gene's germline CDR1 is SQVTM and CDR2 ANQGSEA. The CDR3 loop reads CSVEEDRTMNTEAFF. The CDR3 nucleotides are TGCAGCGTTGAAGAGGACAGGACCATGAACACTGAAGCTTTCTTT.

The rearrangement links TRBV2 to TRBJ2-1, with 10 bases fitting TRBD2. Per germline, CDR1 SNHLY and CDR2 FYNNEI. CDR3 size: 16 residues. J was trimmed by 8 bases and V by 1 base; bases with no gene match: 8. CDR3 bases: TGTGCCAGCAGTGAAGGAGCGGGGGGGCTCTCCTATGAGCAGTTCTTC. Its protein is CASSEGAGGLSYEQFF.

The chain recombines TRBV12-3 or TRBV12-4 with TRBJ2-7; D ambiguous. Trimming cost V 2 bases and J 0 bases, with 14 bases left between them. CDR3 length: 16 residues. The CDR3 reads CASSLSLTGLSYEQYF. The CDR3 DNA follows: TGTGCCAGCAGTTTATCTCTGACGGGCCTCTCCTACGAGCAGTACTTC.

CDR3 sequence (DNA): TGTGCCAGCAGCTTAAACATCTTCATCAACACTGAAGCTTTCTTT. It specifies CASSLNIFINTEAFF. The J gene is TRBJ1-1, the V gene TRBV11-2, with unresolved D. The CDR3 contains 15 residues. Trimming took 2 bases from V and 2 from J, leaving 12 bases between them. Germline V gene sequence: CDR1 SGHAT, CDR2 FQNNGV. Drawing the rest from reference TRBV11-2 and TRBJ1-1, the complete variable domain is EAGVAQSPRYKIIEKRQSVAFWCNPISGHATLYWYQQILGQGPKLLIQFQNNGVVDDSQLPKDRFSAERLKGVDSTLKIQPAKLEDSAVYLCASSLNIFINTEAFFGQGTRLTVV.